This T cell receptor (beta chain) was identified in a study of CXCR3-negative and CXCR3-positive naive CD8 T cells. Across the whole study: Sequencing brought in about 135 million TRB reads altogether, and each library got about 1.5 +/- 0.3 million. Overall study results and limits: The study found more hydrophobic TRB CDR3s in CXCR3-positive naive cells than in CXCR3-negative naive cells. The study inferred TCR strength from TRB CDR3 properties and found comparable surface CD5 between naive subsets.

Via 5' RACE with UMI labels, TRB cDNA libraries were prepared. For each CDR3 protein, TCRdb gives one entry from its re-call of the 5' RACE reads, without DNA. The table lists some 130,000 distinct CDR3 sequences. To note about this clonotype: The target antigen is unknown.

Germline CDR1 and CDR2: MNHEY and SVGAGI. This CDR3 region has 16 residues. The source is a human donor in good health. Some clones in this sample may be carry-over from other donors' samples. The chain recombines TRBV6-5 with TRBJ2-1; the D call of TRBD1 rests on TCRdb alone, since no DNA is present to check it. Specimen: naive CXCR3+ CD8+ T cells from blood. Subset described: CD45RO-CCR7+CD27+CD95- naive CD8+ T cells expressing CXCR3 (TNR3+). CDR3: CASSTLPGGSYNEQFF.